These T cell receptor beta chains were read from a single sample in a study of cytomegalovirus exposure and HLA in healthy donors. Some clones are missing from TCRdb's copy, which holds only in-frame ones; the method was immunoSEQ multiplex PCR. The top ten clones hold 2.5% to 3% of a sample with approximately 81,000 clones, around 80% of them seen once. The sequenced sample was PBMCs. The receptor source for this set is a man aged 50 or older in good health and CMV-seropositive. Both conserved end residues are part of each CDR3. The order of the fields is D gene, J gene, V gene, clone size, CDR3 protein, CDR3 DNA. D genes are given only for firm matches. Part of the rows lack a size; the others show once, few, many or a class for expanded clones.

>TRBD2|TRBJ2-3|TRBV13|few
CASSSLTSGRSGTDTQYF
TGTGCCAGCAGCTCACTGACTAGCGGGAGATCGGGCACAGATACGCAGTATTTT
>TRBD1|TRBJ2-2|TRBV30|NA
CAWGQGARRELFF
TGTGCCTGGGGACAGGGGGCGCGAAGGGAGCTGTTTTTT
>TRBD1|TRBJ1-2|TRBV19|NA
CASSEGQGKLYGYTF
TGTGCCAGTAGTGAAGGACAGGGAAAGCTCTATGGCTACACCTTC
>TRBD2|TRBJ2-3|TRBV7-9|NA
CASSFGLDTDTQYF
TGTGCCAGCAGCTTCGGACTAGACACAGATACGCAGTATTTT
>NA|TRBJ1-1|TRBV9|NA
CASSVSAAGNTEAFF
TGTGCCAGCAGCGTCTCAGCCGCGGGGAACACTGAAGCTTTCTTT
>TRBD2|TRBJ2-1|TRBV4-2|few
CASSQDVAGGPHEQFF
TGTGCCAGCAGCCAAGACGTAGCGGGAGGGCCCCATGAGCAGTTCTTC
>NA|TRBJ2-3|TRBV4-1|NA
CASSQAPPHISTDTQYF
TGCGCCAGCAGCCAAGCTCCCCCACATATTAGCACAGATACGCAGTATTTT
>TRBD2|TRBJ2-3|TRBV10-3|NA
CAISDIPGGLYTQYF
TGTGCCATCAGTGATATCCCGGGAGGGCTTTATACGCAGTATTTT
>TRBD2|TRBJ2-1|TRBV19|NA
CASRRESHNEQFF
TGTGCCAGTAGGCGGGAGTCCCACAATGAGCAGTTCTTC
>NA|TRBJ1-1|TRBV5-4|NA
CASSFRGRGTEAFF
TGTGCCAGCAGCTTCAGGGGACGGGGCACTGAAGCTTTCTTT
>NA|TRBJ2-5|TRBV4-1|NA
CASSPGDRNQETQYF
TGCGCCAGCAGCCCGGGGGACCGAAACCAAGAGACCCAGTACTTC
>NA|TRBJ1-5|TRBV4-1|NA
CASTRVPYNQPQHF
TGCGCCAGCACCAGGGTCCCATACAATCAGCCCCAGCATTTT
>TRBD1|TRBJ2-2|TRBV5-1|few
CASSLADRAPGELFF
TGCGCCAGCAGCTTGGCTGACAGGGCCCCCGGGGAGCTGTTTTTT
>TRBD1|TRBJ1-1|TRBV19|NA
CASVFGGQGLNTEAFF
TGTGCCAGCGTGTTCGGGGGACAGGGGTTGAACACTGAAGCTTTCTTT
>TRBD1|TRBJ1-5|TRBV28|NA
CASSLGGQGNQPQHF
TGTGCCAGCAGTTTAGGGGGACAGGGGAATCAGCCCCAGCATTTT
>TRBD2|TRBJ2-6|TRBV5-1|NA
CASSGGTSGLAGANGLTF
TGCGCCAGCAGCGGCGGGACTAGCGGGTTAGCTGGGGCCAACGGCCTGACTTTC
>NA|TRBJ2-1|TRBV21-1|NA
CASSKDYGSSYNEQFF
TGTGCCAGCAGCAAAGACTACGGGAGCTCCTACAATGAGCAGTTCTTC
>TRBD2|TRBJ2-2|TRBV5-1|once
CASRAGGDTGELFF
TGCGCCAGCCGGGCGGGAGGGGACACCGGGGAGCTGTTTTTT
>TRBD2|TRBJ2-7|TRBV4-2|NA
CASSRGLAGLSYEQYF
TGTGCCAGCAGCCGGGGACTAGCGGGACTCTCCTACGAGCAGTACTTC
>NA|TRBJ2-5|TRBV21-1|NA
CASSKATPGLAGVSPKETQYF
TGTGCCAGCAGCAAAGCAACCCCGGGACTAGCGGGAGTGTCCCCCAAAGAGACCCAGTACTTC
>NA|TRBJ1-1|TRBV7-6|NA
CASSSGALMNTEAFF
TGTGCCAGCAGCTCAGGGGCCCTAATGAACACTGAAGCTTTCTTT
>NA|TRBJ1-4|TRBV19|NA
CASSIDHSGMFF
TGTGCCAGTAGTATAGATCATTCAGGAATGTTTTTT
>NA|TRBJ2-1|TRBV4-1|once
CASSQDILFNNEQFF
TGCGCCAGCAGCCAAGATATACTGTTCAACAATGAGCAGTTCTTC
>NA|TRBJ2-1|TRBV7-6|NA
CASGVGGPYNEQFF
TGTGCCAGCGGGGTTGGAGGGCCCTACAATGAGCAGTTCTTC
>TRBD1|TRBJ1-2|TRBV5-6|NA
CASSPGQGAYGYTF
TGTGCCAGCAGCCCCGGACAGGGGGCCTATGGCTACACCTTC
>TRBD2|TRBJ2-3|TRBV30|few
CAWSVLAGHTQYF
TGTGCCTGGAGTGTACTAGCGGGCCATACGCAGTATTTT
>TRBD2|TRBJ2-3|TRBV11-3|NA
CASSFLAGGADTQYF
TGTGCCAGCAGCTTTCTAGCGGGAGGTGCAGATACGCAGTATTTT
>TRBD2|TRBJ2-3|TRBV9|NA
CASSIWTSGSKDTQYF
TGTGCCAGCAGCATTTGGACTAGCGGGAGCAAAGATACGCAGTATTTT
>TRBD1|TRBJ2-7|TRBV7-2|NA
CASRSGTDSYEQYF
TGTGCCAGCCGCTCCGGGACAGACTCCTACGAGCAGTACTTC
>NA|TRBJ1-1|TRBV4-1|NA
CASSQDLRGTKNTEAFF
TGCGCCAGCAGCCAAGATCTAAGGGGGACTAAGAACACTGAAGCTTTCTTT
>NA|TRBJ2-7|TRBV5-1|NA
CASRSGENYEQYF
TGCGCCAGCAGATCGGGGGAGAACTACGAGCAGTACTTC
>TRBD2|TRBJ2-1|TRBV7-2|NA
CASSLLAAPYNEQFF
TGTGCCAGCAGTTTACTAGCGGCGCCTTACAATGAGCAGTTCTTC
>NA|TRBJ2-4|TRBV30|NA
CAYSVGKNIQYF
TGTGCCTATAGCGTCGGCAAAAACATTCAGTACTTC
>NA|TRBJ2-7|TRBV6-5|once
CASSYGQTDYEQYF
TGTGCCAGCAGTTACGGGCAGACCGATTACGAGCAGTACTTC
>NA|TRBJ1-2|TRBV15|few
CATSRRTGFWGYTF
TGTGCCACCAGCAGACGTACAGGGTTCTGGGGCTACACCTTC
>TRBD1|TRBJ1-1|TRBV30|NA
CAWSPGQYEAFF
TGTGCCTGGAGTCCGGGACAGTATGAAGCTTTCTTT
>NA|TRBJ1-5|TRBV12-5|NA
CASGLVLDSPQHF
TGTGCTAGTGGTTTGGTGCTCGACAGTCCCCAGCATTTT
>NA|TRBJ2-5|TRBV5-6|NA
CASSGGLQETQYF
TGTGCCAGCAGCGGCGGGCTGCAAGAGACCCAGTACTTC
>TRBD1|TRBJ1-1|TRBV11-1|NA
CASSSGTGSRSYEAFF
TGTGCCAGCAGCTCAGGGACAGGGAGCCGATCATATGAAGCTTTCTTT
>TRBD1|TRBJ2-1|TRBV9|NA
CASSVDTGVYEQFF
TGTGCCAGCAGCGTAGACACAGGGGTTTATGAGCAGTTCTTC
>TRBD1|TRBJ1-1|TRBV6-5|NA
CASSWTGGLNTEAFF
TGTGCCAGCAGCTGGACAGGGGGCCTGAACACTGAAGCTTTCTTT
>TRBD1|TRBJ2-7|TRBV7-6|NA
CASSSKQGGEQYF
TGTGCCAGCAGCTCAAAACAGGGGGGCGAGCAGTACTTC
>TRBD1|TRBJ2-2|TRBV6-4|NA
CASSSGQGDTGELFF
TGTGCCAGCAGCTCGGGACAGGGTGACACCGGGGAGCTGTTTTTT
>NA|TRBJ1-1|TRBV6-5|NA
CASSYSRGNTEAFF
TGTGCCAGCAGTTACTCCAGGGGGAACACTGAAGCTTTCTTT
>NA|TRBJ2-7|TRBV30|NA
CAWSGMVPLSEQYF
TGTGCCTGGAGTGGTATGGTCCCACTCTCCGAGCAGTACTTC
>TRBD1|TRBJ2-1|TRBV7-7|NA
CASSLGGTGSYNEQFF
TGTGCCAGCAGCTTAGGAGGGACAGGTTCCTACAATGAGCAGTTCTTC
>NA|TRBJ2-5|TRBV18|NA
CASSPNDTPETQYF
TGTGCCAGCTCACCTAATGATACACCGGAGACCCAGTACTTC
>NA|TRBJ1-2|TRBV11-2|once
CASRAGGHGYTF
TGTGCCAGCAGAGCTGGGGGCCATGGCTACACCTTC
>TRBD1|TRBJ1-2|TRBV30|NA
CAWSVQGGANYGYTF
TGTGCCTGGAGTGTACAAGGGGGCGCTAACTATGGCTACACCTTC
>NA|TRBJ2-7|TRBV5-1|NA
CASSFSPDTYYEQYF
TGCGCCAGCAGCTTTTCACCGGACACGTACTACGAGCAGTACTTC
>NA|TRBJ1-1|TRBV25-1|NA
CASSLQDGLEAFF
TGTGCCAGCAGTCTCCAGGACGGACTCGAAGCTTTCTTT